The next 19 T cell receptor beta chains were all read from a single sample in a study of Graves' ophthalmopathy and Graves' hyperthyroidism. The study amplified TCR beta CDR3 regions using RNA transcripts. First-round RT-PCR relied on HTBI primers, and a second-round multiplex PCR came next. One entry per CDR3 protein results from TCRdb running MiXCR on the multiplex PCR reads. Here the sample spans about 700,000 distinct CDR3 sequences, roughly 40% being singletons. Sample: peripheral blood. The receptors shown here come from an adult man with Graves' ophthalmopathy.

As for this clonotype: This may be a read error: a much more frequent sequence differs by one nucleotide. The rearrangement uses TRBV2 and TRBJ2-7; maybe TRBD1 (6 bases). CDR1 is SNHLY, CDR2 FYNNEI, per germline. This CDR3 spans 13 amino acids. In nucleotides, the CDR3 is TGTGCCAGCAGTGTTACAGGGCTGTACGAGCGGTACTTC. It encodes CASSVTGLYERYF. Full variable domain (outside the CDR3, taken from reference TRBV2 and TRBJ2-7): EPEVTQTPSHQVTQMGQEVILRCVPISNHLYFYWYRQILGQKVEFLVSFYNNEISEKSEIFDDQFSVERPDGSNFTLKIRSTKLEDSAMYFCASSVTGLYERYFGPGTRLTVT.

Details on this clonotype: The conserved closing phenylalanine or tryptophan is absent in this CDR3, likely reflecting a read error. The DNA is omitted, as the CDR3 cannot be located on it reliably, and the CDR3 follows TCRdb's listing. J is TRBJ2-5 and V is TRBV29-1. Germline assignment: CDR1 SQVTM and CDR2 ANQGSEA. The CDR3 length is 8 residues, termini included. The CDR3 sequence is CSVERQDY.

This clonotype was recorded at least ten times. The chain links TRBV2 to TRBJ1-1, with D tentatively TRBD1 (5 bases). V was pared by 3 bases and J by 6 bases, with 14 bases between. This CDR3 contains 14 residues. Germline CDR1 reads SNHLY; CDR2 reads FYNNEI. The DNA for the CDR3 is TGTGCCAGCAGTGAGGTGAGGGGACGGGCTGAAGCTTTCTTT. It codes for CASSEVRGRAEAFF.

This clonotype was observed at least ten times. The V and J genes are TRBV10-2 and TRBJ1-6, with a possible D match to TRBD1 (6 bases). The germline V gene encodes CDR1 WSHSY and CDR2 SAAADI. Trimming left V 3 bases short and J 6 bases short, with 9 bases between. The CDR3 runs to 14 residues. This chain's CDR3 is CASSDRGANSPLHF. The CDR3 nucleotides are TGCGCCAGCAGTGATCGGGGGGCTAATTCACCCCTCCACTTT.

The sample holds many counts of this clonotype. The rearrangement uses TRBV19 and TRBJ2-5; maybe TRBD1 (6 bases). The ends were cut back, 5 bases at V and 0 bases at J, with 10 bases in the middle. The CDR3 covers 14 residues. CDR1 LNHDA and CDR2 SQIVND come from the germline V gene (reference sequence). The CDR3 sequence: CASSAGQYQETQYF. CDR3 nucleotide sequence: TGTGCCAGTAGTGCAGGACAGTACCAAGAGACCCAGTACTTC.

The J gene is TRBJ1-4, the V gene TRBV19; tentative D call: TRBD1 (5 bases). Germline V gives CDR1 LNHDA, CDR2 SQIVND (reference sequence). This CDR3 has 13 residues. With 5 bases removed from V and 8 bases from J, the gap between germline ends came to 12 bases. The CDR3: CASSAPTAEKLFF. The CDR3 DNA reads TGTGCCAGTAGTGCACCGACAGCCGAAAAACTGTTTTTT.

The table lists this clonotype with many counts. Here the CDR3 DNA reads TGTGCCAGCTCCCCGAGGGGCAGGGGTCCTTCCGAGACCCAGTACTTC. It specifies CASSPRGRGPSETQYF. V usage is TRBV25-1 and J usage is TRBJ2-5; TRBD1 is a possible D gene (6 bases). The CDR3 is 16 residues long. Germline V CDR1 and CDR2: MGHDK, SYGVNS. V lost 8 bases, J lost 5 bases, and 24 bases lay in between.

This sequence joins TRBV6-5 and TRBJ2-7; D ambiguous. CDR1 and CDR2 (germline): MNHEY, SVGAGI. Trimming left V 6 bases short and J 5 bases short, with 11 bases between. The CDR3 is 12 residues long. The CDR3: CASSRPSDEQYF. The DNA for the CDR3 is TGTGCCAGCAGCCGCCCCAGTGACGAGCAGTACTTC.

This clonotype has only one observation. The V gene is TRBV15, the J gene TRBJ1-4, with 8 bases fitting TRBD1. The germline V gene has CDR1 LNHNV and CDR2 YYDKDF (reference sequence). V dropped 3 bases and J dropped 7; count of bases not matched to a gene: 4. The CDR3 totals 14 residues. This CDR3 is CATSRSGTGEKLFF. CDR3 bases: TGTGCCACCAGCAGGTCCGGGACAGGTGAAAAACTGTTTTTT.

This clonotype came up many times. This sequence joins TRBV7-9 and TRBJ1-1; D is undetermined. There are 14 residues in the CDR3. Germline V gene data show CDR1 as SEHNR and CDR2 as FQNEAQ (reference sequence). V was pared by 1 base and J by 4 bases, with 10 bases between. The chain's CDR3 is CASSLVRPGTEAFF. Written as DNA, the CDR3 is TGTGCCAGCAGCTTAGTCAGGCCAGGCACTGAAGCTTTCTTT. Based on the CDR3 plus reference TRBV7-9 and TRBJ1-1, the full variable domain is DTGVSQNPRHKITKRGQNVTFRCDPISEHNRLYWYRQTLGQGPEFLTYFQNEAQLEKSRLLSDRFSAERPKGSFSTLEIQRTEQGDSAMYLCASSLVRPGTEAFFGQGTRLTVV.

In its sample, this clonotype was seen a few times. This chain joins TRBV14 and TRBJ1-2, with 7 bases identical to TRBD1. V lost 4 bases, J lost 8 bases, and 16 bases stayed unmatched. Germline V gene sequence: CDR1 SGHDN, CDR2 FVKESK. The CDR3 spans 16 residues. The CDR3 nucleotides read TGTGCCAGCAGCCGCAATGAATACAGGGGAACAGGAGGCTACACCTTC. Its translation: CASSRNEYRGTGGYTF.

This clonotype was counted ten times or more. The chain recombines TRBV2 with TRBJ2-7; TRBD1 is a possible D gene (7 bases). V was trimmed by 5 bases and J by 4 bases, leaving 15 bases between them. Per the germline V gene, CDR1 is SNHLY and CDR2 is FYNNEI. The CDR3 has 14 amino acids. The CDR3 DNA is TGTGCCAGCAGTCAGGACAGGAGGGATTACGAGCAGTACTTC. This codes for CASSQDRRDYEQYF.

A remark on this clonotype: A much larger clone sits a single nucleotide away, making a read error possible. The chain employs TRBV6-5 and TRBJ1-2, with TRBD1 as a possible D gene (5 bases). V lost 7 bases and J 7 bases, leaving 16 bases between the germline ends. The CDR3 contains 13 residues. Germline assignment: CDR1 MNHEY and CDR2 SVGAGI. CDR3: CASTVQANVGYTF. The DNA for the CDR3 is TGTGCCAGCACGGTACAGGCGAATGTTGGCTACACCTTC.

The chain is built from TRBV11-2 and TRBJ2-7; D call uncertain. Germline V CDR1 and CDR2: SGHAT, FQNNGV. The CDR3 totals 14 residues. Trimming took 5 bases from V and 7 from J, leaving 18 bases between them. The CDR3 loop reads CASSQVQGLGEQYF. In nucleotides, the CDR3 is TGTGCCAGCAGCCAAGTCCAAGGCCTGGGGGAGCAGTACTTC.

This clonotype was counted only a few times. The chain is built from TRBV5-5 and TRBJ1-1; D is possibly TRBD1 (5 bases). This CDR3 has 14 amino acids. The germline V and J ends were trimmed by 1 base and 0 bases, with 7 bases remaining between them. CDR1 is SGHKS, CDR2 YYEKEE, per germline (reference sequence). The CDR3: CASSLQQVNTEAFF. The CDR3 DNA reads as TGTGCCAGCAGCTTGCAACAGGTGAACACTGAAGCTTTCTTT.

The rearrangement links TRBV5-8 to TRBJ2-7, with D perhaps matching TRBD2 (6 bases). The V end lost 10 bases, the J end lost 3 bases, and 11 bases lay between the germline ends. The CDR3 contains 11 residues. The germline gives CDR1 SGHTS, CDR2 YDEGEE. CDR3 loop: CAWGEIYEQYF. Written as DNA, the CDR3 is TGTGCCTGGGGGGAAATCTACGAGCAGTACTTC. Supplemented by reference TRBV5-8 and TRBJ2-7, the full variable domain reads EAGVTQSPTHLIKTRGQQATLRCSPISGHTSVYWYQQALGLGLQFLLWYDEGEERNRGNFPPRFSGRQFPNYSSELNVNALELEDSALYLCAWGEIYEQYFGPGTRLTVT.

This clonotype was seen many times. The CDR3 protein is CSGSTGMRNTEAFF. In nucleotides, the CDR3 is TGCAGCGGCTCAACCGGGATGCGGAACACTGAAGCTTTCTTT. The gene calls are TRBV29-1 and TRBJ1-1, with D unresolved. This CDR3 has 14 amino acids. V dropped 7 bases and J dropped 1 base, with 16 bases sitting between them. CDR1 and CDR2 (germline): SQVTM, ANQGSEA.

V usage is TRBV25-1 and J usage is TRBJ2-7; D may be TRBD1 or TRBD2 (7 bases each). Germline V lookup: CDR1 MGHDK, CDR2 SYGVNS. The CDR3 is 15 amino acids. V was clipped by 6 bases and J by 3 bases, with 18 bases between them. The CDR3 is CASSQAGQPFYEQYF. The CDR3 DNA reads TGTGCCAGCAGCCAAGCGGGACAGCCTTTCTACGAGCAGTACTTC.

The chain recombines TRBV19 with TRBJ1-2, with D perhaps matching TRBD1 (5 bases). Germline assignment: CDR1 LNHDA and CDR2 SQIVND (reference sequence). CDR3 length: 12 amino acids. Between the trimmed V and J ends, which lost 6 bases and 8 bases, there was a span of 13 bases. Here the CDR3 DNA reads TGTGCCAGTAGAAAAAGGGGTGGGGGCTACACCTTC. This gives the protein CASRKRGGGYTF.